This note documents a single T cell receptor (beta chain) sequence. Its cognate antigen is unknown. This entry belongs to a study of shared clonotypes between healthy human individuals. The table came from immunoSEQ multiplex PCR; TCRdb's copy has only in-frame clones and leaves some out. The sample has around 2.5 million clones, over 85% seen once. Study-level results: Few donors limited the genetic and exposure-history diversity represented. Blood was the sole source, and tissue repertoires probably differ. A handful of donors showed sharing of 4.5% to 6% of naive CD4 clonotypes. Memory subsets generally showed lower estimated richness than naive subsets.

The receptor was derived from a man between 18 and 35 years old in good health. Some clones in this sample may be carry-over from other donors' samples. Sequenced material: naive CD4+ T cells from PBMCs. The subset here: CD45RA+ positively selected.

CDR3 sequence (DNA): TGTGCCAGCAGCTCACCGGGACAGACCTACAATGAGCAGTTCTTC. Protein product: CASSSPGQTYNEQFF. V and J are TRBV5-4 and TRBJ2-1, with 7 bases matching TRBD1. Germline-derived CDR1 and CDR2 are SGHNT and YYREEE (reference sequence). The CDR3 sequence is 15 residues long. Trimming took 3 bases from V and 2 from J; bases not matched to a gene: 5.